This TCR beta chain was retrieved from a study of cytomegalovirus exposure and HLA in healthy donors. Across the whole study: The 110 million or so unique TCR beta sequences, from roughly 180 million T cells, were found by an earlier analysis.

The PCR made use of 60 Vbeta and 13 Jbeta primers. Produced via immunoSEQ multiplex PCR; TCRdb's table is partial and in-frame only. The sample gives about 21,000 clones, about 78% of which show up once; around 7.4% is in the top ten. Germline V gene lookup returns CDR1 SGHVS and CDR2 FQNEAQ. The CDR3 totals 13 residues. V was pared by 7 bases and J by 3 bases, with 12 bases between. The chain has TRBV7-8 and TRBJ1-1; D not resolved. The TCR originated in a man aged 55 to 70 in good health and CMV-seronegative. Sequenced input: PBMCs. CDR3 DNA sequence: TGTGCCAGCATCGCCGGGAGGCACACTGAAGCTTTCTTT. Protein sequence: CASIAGRHTEAFF.